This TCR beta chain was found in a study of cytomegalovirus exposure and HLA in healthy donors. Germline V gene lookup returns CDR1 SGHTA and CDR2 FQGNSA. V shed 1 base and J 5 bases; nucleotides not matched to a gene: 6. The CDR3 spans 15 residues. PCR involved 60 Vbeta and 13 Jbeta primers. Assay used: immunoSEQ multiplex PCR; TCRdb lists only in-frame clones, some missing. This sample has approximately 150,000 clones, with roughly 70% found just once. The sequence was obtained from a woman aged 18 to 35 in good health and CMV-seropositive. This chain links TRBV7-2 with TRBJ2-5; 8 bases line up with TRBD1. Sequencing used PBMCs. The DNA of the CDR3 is TGTGCCAGCAGCTTAGAGTGGACAGGGAGGGAGACCCAGTACTTC. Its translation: CASSLEWTGRETQYF.